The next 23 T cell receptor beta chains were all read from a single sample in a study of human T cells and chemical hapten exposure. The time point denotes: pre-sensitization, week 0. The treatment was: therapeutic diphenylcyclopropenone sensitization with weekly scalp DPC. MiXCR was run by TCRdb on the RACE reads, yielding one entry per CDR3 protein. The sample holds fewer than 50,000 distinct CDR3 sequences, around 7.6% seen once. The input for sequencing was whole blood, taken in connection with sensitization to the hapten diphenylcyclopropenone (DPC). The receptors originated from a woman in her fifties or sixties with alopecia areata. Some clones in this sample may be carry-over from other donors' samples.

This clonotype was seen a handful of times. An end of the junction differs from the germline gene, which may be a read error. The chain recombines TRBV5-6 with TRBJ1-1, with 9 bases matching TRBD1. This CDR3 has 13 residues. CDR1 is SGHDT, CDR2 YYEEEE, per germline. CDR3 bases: TGTGTCAGCAGCTTGGGGACAGGGACCGAAGCTTTCTTT. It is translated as CVSSLGTGTEAFF.

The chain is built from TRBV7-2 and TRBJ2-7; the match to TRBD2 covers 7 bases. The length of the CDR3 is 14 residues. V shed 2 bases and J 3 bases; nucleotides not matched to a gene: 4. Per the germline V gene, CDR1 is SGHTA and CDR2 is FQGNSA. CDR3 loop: CASSLRTSGYEQYF. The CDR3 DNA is TGTGCCAGCAGCTTACGGACTAGTGGCTACGAGCAGTACTTC.

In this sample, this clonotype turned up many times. The CDR3 bases are TGTGCCAGCAGTACCACGGGGGCGGCCCAGTACTTC. Amino acids: CASSTTGAAQYF. The chain couples TRBV28 to TRBJ2-5; possibly TRBD1 or TRBD2 for D (6 bases each). V was trimmed by 5 bases and J by 9 bases, leaving 13 bases between them. CDR1 and CDR2 (germline): MDHEN, SYDVKM. The CDR3 has 12 amino acids. The full variable domain, completed using reference TRBV28 and TRBJ2-5, is DVKVTQSSRYLVKRTGEKVFLECVQDMDHENMFWYRQDPGLGLRLIYFSYDVKMKEKGDIPEGYSVSREKKERFSLILESASTNQTSMYLCASSTTGAAQYFGPGTRLLVL.

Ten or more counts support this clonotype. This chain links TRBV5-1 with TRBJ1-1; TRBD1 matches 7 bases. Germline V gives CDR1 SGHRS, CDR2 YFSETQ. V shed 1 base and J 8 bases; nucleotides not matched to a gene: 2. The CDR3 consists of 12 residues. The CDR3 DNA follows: TGCGCCAGCAGCTTGACAGGGGCGGAAGCTTTCTTT. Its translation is CASSLTGAEAFF.

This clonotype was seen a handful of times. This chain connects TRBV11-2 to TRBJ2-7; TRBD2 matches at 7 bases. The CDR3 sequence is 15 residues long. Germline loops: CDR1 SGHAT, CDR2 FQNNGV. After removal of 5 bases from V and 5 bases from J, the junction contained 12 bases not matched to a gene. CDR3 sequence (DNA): TGTGCCAGCAGCCATCGTAGGCGGGGGAACAACGAGCAGTACTTC. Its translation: CASSHRRRGNNEQYF.

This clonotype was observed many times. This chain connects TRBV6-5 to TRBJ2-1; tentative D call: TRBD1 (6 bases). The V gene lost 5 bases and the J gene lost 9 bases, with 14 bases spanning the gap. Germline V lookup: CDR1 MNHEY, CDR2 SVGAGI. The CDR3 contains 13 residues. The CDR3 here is CASSNRVYGEQFF. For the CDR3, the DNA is TGTGCCAGCAGTAACAGGGTCTACGGTGAGCAGTTCTTC.

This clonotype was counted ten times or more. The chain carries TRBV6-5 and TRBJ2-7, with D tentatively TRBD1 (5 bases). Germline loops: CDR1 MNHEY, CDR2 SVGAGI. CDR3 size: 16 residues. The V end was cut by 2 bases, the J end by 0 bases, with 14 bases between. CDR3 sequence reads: CASSYGPGPFSYEQYF. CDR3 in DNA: TGTGCCAGCAGTTACGGGCCAGGGCCCTTCTCCTACGAGCAGTACTTC.

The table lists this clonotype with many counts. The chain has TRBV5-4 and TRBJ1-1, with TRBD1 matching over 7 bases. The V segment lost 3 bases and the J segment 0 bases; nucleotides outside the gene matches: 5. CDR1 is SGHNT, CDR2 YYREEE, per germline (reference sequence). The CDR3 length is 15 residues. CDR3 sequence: CASSSQGPLNTEAFF. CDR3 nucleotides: TGTGCCAGCAGCTCACAGGGGCCATTGAACACTGAAGCTTTCTTT.

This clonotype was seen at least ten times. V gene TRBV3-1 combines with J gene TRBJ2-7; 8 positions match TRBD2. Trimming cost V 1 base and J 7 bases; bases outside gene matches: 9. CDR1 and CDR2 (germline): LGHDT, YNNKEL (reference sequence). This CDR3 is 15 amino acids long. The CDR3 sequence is CASSQGRGRPREQYF. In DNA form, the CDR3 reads TGTGCCAGCAGCCAAGGCCGCGGGAGGCCTCGGGAGCAGTACTTC.

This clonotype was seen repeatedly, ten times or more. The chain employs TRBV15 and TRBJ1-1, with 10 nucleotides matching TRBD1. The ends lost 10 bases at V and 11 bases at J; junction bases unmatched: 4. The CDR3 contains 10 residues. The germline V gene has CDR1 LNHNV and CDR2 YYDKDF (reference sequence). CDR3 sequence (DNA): TGTGCCAGCTGGACAGGGGGTGCTTTCTTT. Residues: CASWTGGAFF.

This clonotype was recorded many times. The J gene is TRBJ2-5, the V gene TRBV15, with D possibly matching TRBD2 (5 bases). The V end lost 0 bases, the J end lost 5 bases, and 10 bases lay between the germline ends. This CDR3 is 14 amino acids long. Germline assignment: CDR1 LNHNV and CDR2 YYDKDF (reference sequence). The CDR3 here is CATSRDGEMETQYF. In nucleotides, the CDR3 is TGTGCCACCAGCAGAGATGGGGAGATGGAGACCCAGTACTTC.

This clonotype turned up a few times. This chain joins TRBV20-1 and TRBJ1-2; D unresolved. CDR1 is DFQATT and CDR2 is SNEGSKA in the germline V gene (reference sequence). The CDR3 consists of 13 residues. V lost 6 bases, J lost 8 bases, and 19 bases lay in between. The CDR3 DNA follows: TGCAGTGCACCGGGCTACTCGCCGGGGGGCTACACCTTC. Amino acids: CSAPGYSPGGYTF.

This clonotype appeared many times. The CDR3 DNA follows: TGTGCCAGCAGTGCCCGGGGCTTGAGCTCTGGAAACACCATATATTTT. It translates to CASSARGLSSGNTIYF. This sequence joins TRBV25-1 and TRBJ1-3; possible D gene TRBD1, 5 bases. Germline V CDR1 and CDR2: MGHDK, SYGVNS. The CDR3 totals 16 residues. V was clipped by 4 bases and J by 0 bases, with 13 bases between them.

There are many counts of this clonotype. The CDR3 sequence is CASSLTFSYEQYF. The DNA of the CDR3 is TGTGCCAGCAGTTTAACGTTCTCCTACGAGCAGTACTTC. The chain combines TRBV28 with TRBJ2-7; D unclear. The germline V gene encodes CDR1 MDHEN and CDR2 SYDVKM. This CDR3 spans 13 amino acids. Trimming stripped 2 bases from V and 0 bases from J, with 5 bases between. Complete variable domain (other parts from reference TRBV28 and TRBJ2-7): DVKVTQSSRYLVKRTGEKVFLECVQDMDHENMFWYRQDPGLGLRLIYFSYDVKMKEKGDIPEGYSVSREKKERFSLILESASTNQTSMYLCASSLTFSYEQYFGPGTRLTVT.

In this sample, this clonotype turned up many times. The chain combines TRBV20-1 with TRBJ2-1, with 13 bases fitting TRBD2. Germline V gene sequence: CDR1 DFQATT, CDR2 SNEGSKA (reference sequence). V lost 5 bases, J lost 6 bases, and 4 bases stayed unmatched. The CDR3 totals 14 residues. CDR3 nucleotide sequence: TGCAGTGCTTGGACTAGCGGGAGCCCCAATGAGCAGTTCTTC. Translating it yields CSAWTSGSPNEQFF.

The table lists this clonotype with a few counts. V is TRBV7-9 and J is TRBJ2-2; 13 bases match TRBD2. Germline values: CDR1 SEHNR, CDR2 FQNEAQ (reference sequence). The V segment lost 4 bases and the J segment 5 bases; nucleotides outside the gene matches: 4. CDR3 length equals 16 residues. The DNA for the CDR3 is TGTGCCAGCAGCTCCGGACTAGCGGGAGTGACCGGGGAGCTGTTTTTT. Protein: CASSSGLAGVTGELFF.

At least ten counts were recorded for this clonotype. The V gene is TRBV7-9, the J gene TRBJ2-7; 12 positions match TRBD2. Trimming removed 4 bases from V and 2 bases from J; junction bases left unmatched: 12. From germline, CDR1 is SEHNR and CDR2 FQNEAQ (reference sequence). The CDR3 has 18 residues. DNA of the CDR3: TGTGCCAGCAGCTCCGAAATCGGGACTAGCGGGCCCGCCTACGAGCAGTACTTC. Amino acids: CASSSEIGTSGPAYEQYF.

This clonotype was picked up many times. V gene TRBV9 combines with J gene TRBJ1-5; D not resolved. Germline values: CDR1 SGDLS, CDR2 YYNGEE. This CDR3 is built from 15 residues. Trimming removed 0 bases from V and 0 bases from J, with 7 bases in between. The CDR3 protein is CASSVGGNSNQPQHF. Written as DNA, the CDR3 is TGTGCCAGCAGCGTAGGCGGGAATAGCAATCAGCCCCAGCATTTT.

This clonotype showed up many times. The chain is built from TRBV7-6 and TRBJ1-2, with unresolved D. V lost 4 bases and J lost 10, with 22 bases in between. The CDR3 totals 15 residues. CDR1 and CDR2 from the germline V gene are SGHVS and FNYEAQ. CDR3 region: CASSSAPKGTFVYTF. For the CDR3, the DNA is TGTGCCAGCAGCTCCGCCCCCAAGGGTACCTTTGTCTACACCTTC.

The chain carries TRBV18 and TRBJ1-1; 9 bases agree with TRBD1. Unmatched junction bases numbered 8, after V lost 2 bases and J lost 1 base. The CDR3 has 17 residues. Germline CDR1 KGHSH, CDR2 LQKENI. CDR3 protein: CASSPAMGQGQNTEAFF. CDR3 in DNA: TGTGCCAGCTCACCAGCTATGGGACAGGGCCAGAACACTGAAGCTTTCTTT.

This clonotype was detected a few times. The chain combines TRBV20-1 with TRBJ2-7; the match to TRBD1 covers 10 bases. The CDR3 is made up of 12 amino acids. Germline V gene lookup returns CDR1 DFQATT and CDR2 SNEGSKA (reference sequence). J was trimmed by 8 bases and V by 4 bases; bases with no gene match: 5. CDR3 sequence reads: CSATGQGGQQYF. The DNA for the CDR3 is TGCAGTGCTACCGGACAGGGGGGACAGCAGTACTTC.

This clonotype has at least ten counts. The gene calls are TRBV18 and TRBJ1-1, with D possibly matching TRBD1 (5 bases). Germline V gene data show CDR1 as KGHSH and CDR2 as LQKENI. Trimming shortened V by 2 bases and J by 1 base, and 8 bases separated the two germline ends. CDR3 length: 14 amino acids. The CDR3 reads CASSPGGRNTEAFF. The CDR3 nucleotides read TGTGCCAGCTCACCAGGGGGGAGGAACACTGAAGCTTTCTTT. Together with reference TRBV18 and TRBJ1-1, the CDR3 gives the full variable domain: NAGVMQNPRHLVRRRGQEARLRCSPMKGHSHVYWYRQLPEEGLKFMVYLQKENIIDESGMPKERFSAEFPKEGPSILRIQQVVRGDSAAYFCASSPGGRNTEAFFGQGTRLTVV.

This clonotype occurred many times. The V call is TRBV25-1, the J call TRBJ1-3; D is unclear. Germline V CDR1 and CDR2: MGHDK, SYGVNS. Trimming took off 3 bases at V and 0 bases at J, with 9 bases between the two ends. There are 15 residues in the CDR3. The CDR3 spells CASSDRLSSGNTIYF. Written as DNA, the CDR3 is TGTGCCAGCAGTGACAGGCTGAGCTCTGGAAACACCATATATTTT.